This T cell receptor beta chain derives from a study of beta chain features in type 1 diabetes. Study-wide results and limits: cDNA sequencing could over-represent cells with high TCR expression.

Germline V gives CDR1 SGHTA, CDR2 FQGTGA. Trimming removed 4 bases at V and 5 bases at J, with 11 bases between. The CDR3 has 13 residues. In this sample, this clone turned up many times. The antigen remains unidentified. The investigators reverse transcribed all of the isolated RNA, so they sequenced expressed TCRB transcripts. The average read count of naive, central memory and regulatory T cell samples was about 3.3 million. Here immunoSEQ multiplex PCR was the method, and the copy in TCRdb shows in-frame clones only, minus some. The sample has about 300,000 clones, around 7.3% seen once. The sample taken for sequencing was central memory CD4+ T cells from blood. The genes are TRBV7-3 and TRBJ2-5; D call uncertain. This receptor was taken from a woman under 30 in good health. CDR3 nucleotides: TGTGCCAGCAGCTCAGTCCACGGGGAGACCCAGTACTTC. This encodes CASSSVHGETQYF.